The 10 T cell receptor beta chains presented below share a single source sample, sequenced in a study of cytomegalovirus exposure and HLA in healthy donors. Use of 60 Vbeta and 13 Jbeta primers characterized the PCR. Some clones are missing from TCRdb's copy, which holds only in-frame ones; the method was immunoSEQ multiplex PCR. In the table there are some 100,000 clones, under 85% of which are singletons. Sequencing input: PBMCs. The receptor source for this set is a woman in her thirties or forties in good health and CMV-seronegative.

The chain links TRBV6-6 to TRBJ2-5; 11 bases line up with TRBD1. Near its end, the DNA agrees better with TRBJ2-7, so the J call may be wrong. CDR1 and CDR2 (germline): MNHNY, SVGAGI (reference sequence). The CDR3 has 14 residues. The CDR3 loop reads CASSSGQGAYEQYF. The CDR3 region has the DNA TGTGCCAGCAGCTCGGGACAGGGGGCCTACGAGCAGTACTTC.

The gene calls are TRBV30 and TRBJ1-1; TRBD1 is a possible D gene (6 bases). The V gene lost 4 bases and the J gene lost 6 bases, with 15 bases spanning the gap. Germline CDR1 and CDR2: GTSNPN and SVGIG (reference sequence). CDR3 length: 13 amino acids. In DNA, the CDR3 is TGTGCCTGGACCCTGGGGGGGCCAGCTGAAGCTTTCTTT. Its protein product is CAWTLGGPAEAFF.

The chain joins TRBV15 to TRBJ1-1, with a possible D match to TRBD1 (6 bases). CDR1 LNHNV and CDR2 YYDKDF come from the germline V gene (reference sequence). V lost 1 base to trimming and J lost 0 bases, with 9 bases between them. The length of the CDR3 is 15 residues. The CDR3 region is CATSRAQGLNTEAFF. CDR3 DNA: TGTGCCACCAGCAGAGCCCAGGGGTTGAACACTGAAGCTTTCTTT.

J is TRBJ2-7 and V is TRBV5-6, with D perhaps TRBD1 (6 bases). Trimming shortened V by 0 bases and J by 2 bases, and 12 bases separated the two germline ends. Germline loops: CDR1 SGHDT, CDR2 YYEEEE. The CDR3 runs to 15 residues. CDR3 amino acids: CASSLAAGAAYEQYF. The CDR3 DNA reads as TGTGCCAGCAGCTTGGCCGCAGGGGCCGCCTACGAGCAGTACTTC.

J is TRBJ2-3 and V is TRBV29-1; 10 bases line up with TRBD2. Losses at the gene ends were 7 bases for V and 2 bases for J; bases not matched to a gene: 6. CDR1 SQVTM and CDR2 ANQGSEA come from the germline V gene. The CDR3 length is 14 residues. CDR3 DNA sequence: TGCAGCGCCGGGACTAGCGCAAACACAGATACGCAGTATTTT. Its protein is CSAGTSANTDTQYF.

The table lists this clone with a few counts. This chain connects TRBV4-2 to TRBJ2-3; tentative D call: TRBD1 (6 bases). V was shortened by 5 bases and J by 3 bases, with 18 bases between the two germline ends. Germline V gives CDR1 LGHNA, CDR2 YNFKEQ. The CDR3 length is 16 residues. CDR3 amino acids: CASSIQGTLGTDTQYF. As DNA, the CDR3 is TGTGCCAGCAGCATACAGGGTACCCTGGGGACAGATACGCAGTATTTT.

The chain has TRBV5-4 and TRBJ2-6; 8 nucleotides agree with TRBD1. Per the germline V gene, CDR1 is SGHNT and CDR2 is YYREEE (reference sequence). Trimming at V came to 4 bases and at J to 4 bases, leaving 4 bases not matched to a gene. The CDR3 consists of 15 residues. CDR3 in amino acids: CASSVTGAGANVLTF. CDR3 coding DNA: TGTGCCAGCAGCGTGACAGGGGCGGGGGCCAACGTCCTGACTTTC.

The chain is built from TRBV9 and TRBJ2-4; 8 bases are shared with TRBD2. V gave up 0 bases and J gave up 16 bases; unmatched junction bases: 12. The germline CDR1 and CDR2 sequences are SGDLS and YYNGEE. CDR3 size: 14 residues. DNA of the CDR3: TGTGCCAGCAGCGTAGAGGGTAGCGGGGCGAATATATACTTC. It is translated as CASSVEGSGANIYF.

In its sample, this clone was seen once. The chain joins TRBV9 to TRBJ2-1; 11 nucleotides align to TRBD2. The CDR3 extends over 16 amino acids. J lost 9 bases, V lost 0 bases, and 8 bases had no gene match. Germline-derived CDR1 and CDR2 are SGDLS and YYNGEE. This CDR3 is CASSVGASGRSGEQFF. The CDR3 DNA follows: TGTGCCAGCAGCGTAGGGGCTAGCGGGAGGTCTGGTGAGCAGTTCTTC.

This clone was recorded only once. V gene TRBV27 combines with J gene TRBJ2-3; no clear D. The CDR3 has 13 residues. The V end lost 5 bases, the J end lost 0 bases, and 6 bases lay between the germline ends. Per the germline V gene, CDR1 is MNHEY and CDR2 is SMNVEV (reference sequence). CDR3 residues: CASSIESTDTQYF. DNA for the CDR3: TGTGCCAGCAGTATAGAAAGCACAGATACGCAGTATTTT.